The 22 T cell receptor beta chains below were found in one sample sequenced in a study of shared clonotypes between healthy human individuals. Libraries were prepared by immunoSEQ multiplex PCR; TCRdb keeps only in-frame clonotypes and omits some of them. The profile shows around 2.1 million clones, about 93% of them singletons. CD45RO-negative cells were positively selected for CCR7, leaving out terminally differentiated effector memory CD45RA+ cells. The sample was naive CD8+ T cells from PBMCs. The receptors originated from a man younger than 35 in good health. Some clones in this sample may be carry-over from other donors' samples.

This clone has just a few counts. The sample contains more than one DNA sequence encoding this CDR3. This CDR3 reads CASSQDSGQGYEQYF. The CDR3 nucleotides read TGCGCCAGCAGCCAAGATAGTGGACAGGGTTACGAGCAGTACTTC. V and J are TRBV4-1 and TRBJ2-7; TRBD1 agrees at 8 bases. Germline V gene sequence: CDR1 MGHRA, CDR2 YSYEKL. The CDR3 spans 15 residues. Unmatched junction bases numbered 5, after V lost 0 bases and J lost 4 bases.

This chain connects TRBV7-9 to TRBJ2-5, with D perhaps TRBD2 (5 bases). Germline V gives CDR1 SEHNR, CDR2 FQNEAQ (reference sequence). The CDR3 is 16 residues long. V lost 5 bases to trimming and J lost 4 bases, with 20 bases between them. CDR3 region: CASSPPGTRFRETQYF. CDR3 in DNA: TGTGCCAGCAGCCCCCCGGGAACTAGGTTTAGAGAGACCCAGTACTTC.

This clone was seen a few times. CDR3 bases: TGTGCCAGTAGTATCAGACAGGCGAATCAGCCCCAGCATTTT. It specifies CASSIRQANQPQHF. V is TRBV19 and J is TRBJ1-5; TRBD1 might be the D (6 bases). Between the trimmed V and J ends, which lost 3 bases and 4 bases, there was a span of 10 bases. The CDR3 runs 14 residues. Germline V gene data show CDR1 as LNHDA and CDR2 as SQIVND (reference sequence).

This chain uses TRBV27 with TRBJ1-1, with D perhaps matching TRBD1 (5 bases). Germline CDR1 MNHEY, CDR2 SMNVEV (reference sequence). Trimming left V 2 bases short and J 4 bases short, with 14 bases between. The CDR3 runs to 15 residues. The CDR3 coding sequence is TGTGCCAGCAGTTTAGGCAGGGCCTTGGCCACTGAAGCTTTCTTT. Protein: CASSLGRALATEAFF.

The chain recombines TRBV19 with TRBJ2-7; D is possibly TRBD1 or TRBD2 (5 bases each). The CDR3 has 17 amino acids. Germline V CDR1 and CDR2: LNHDA, SQIVND (reference sequence). The ends were cut back, 7 bases at V and 2 bases at J, with 24 bases in the middle. The chain's CDR3 is CASTLRGGQEKPYEQYF. In nucleotides, the CDR3 is TGTGCCAGTACCCTCCGGGGCGGACAAGAGAAACCCTACGAGCAGTACTTC.

The genes are TRBV4-3 and TRBJ2-7; D is unresolved. The CDR3 is 14 residues long. Germline assignment: CDR1 LGHNA and CDR2 YSLEER. V was shortened by 0 bases and J by 3 bases, with 9 bases between the two germline ends. CDR3 region: CASSQENGYYEQYF. The CDR3 DNA reads TGCGCCAGCAGCCAAGAGAACGGATACTACGAGCAGTACTTC.

The J gene is TRBJ2-7, the V gene TRBV7-2; tentatively, D is TRBD1 or TRBD2 (6 bases each). Trimming stripped 5 bases from V and 3 bases from J, with 17 bases between. The CDR3 length is 15 residues. Per germline, CDR1 SGHTA and CDR2 FQGNSA. In nucleotides, the CDR3 is TGTGCCAGCAGCCCCCTGGGGGGCCGGATCTACGAGCAGTACTTC. This encodes CASSPLGGRIYEQYF.

This chain connects TRBV6-4 to TRBJ2-7; unclear D gene. The V gene lost 2 bases and the J gene lost 2 bases, with 13 bases spanning the gap. The V gene's germline CDR1 is MRHNA and CDR2 SNTAGT. This CDR3 has 15 amino acids. CDR3 protein: CASSDGRQDTYEQYF. DNA of the CDR3: TGTGCCAGCAGTGACGGGCGACAAGACACCTACGAGCAGTACTTC.

The chain is built from TRBV9 and TRBJ2-7; possible D gene TRBD2, 6 bases. Germline V CDR1 and CDR2: SGDLS, YYNGEE. The CDR3 is 14 amino acids. Deletions cut 0 bases from V and 3 bases from J, with 10 bases between. The CDR3 nucleotides are TGTGCCAGCAGCGTAGGCGGGGACGACTACGAGCAGTACTTC. Its translation: CASSVGGDDYEQYF.

The rearrangement joins TRBV6-5 to TRBJ2-7, with D maybe TRBD1 (5 bases). Trimming shortened V by 8 bases and J by 2 bases, and 16 bases separated the two germline ends. Looked up from germline, CDR1 is MNHEY and CDR2 is SVGAGI. CDR3 length: 14 residues. In nucleotides, the CDR3 is TGTGCCAGCGGTAGGGGAAACAGAGCCTACGAGCAGTACTTC. Protein sequence: CASGRGNRAYEQYF.

Note on this clone: Distinct nucleotide sequences in the sample also encode this CDR3. The chain uses TRBV7-2 and TRBJ2-1; no clear D gene. Trimming took off 0 bases at V and 9 bases at J, with 3 bases between the two ends. Per the germline V gene, CDR1 is SGHTA and CDR2 is FQGNSA. The CDR3 is 11 residues long. The CDR3 is CASSLAGEQFF. The CDR3 DNA sequence: TGTGCCAGCAGCTTAGCTGGTGAGCAGTTCTTC. Looking up the rest from reference TRBV7-2 and TRBJ2-1 gives the full variable domain: GAGVSQSPSNKVTEKGKDVELRCDPISGHTALYWYRQSLGQGLEFLIYFQGNSAPDKSGLPSDRFSAERTGGSVSTLTIQRTQQEDSAVYLCASSLAGEQFFGPGTRLTVL.

The chain employs TRBV7-3 and TRBJ2-7, with D tentatively TRBD2 (6 bases). The CDR3 has 13 amino acids. Germline-derived CDR1 and CDR2 are SGHTA and FQGTGA. V lost 5 bases and J lost 0, with 8 bases in between. The CDR3 region is CASSAGPSYEQYF. The CDR3 DNA follows: TGTGCCAGCAGCGCGGGACCCTCCTACGAGCAGTACTTC.

This chain joins TRBV15 and TRBJ2-7; 11 bases line up with TRBD2. The CDR3 sequence is 15 residues long. The V and J ends lost 3 bases and 2 bases, in that order; junction bases with no gene match: 3. Germline V gene data show CDR1 as LNHNV and CDR2 as YYDKDF (reference sequence). The CDR3 DNA sequence: TGTGCCACCAGCAGTGGACTAGCGGGCCCCTACGAGCAGTACTTC. This sequence encodes CATSSGLAGPYEQYF.

This clone was counted a single time. The chain uses TRBV2 and TRBJ1-3, with 8 bases lining up with TRBD1. The junction had 3 bases not matched to a gene; V was cut back by 6 bases and J by 2 bases. Germline CDR1 SNHLY, CDR2 FYNNEI. This CDR3 spans 14 amino acids. The CDR3 reads CASRVTGAGNTIYF. The CDR3 DNA follows: TGTGCCAGCAGGGTGACAGGGGCTGGAAACACCATATATTTT.

The chain is built from TRBV5-4 and TRBJ2-3; 8 positions agree with TRBD2. After removal of 2 bases from V and 3 bases from J, the junction contained 8 bases not matched to a gene. Germline loops: CDR1 SGHNT, CDR2 YYREEE (reference sequence). The CDR3 covers 16 residues. The DNA for the CDR3 is TGTGCCAGCAGCTTCAAGCGGGAGAAGTCTACAGATACGCAGTATTTT. It encodes CASSFKREKSTDTQYF.

This chain links TRBV5-6 with TRBJ2-3; D may be TRBD1 (5 bases). Germline loops: CDR1 SGHDT, CDR2 YYEEEE. V was cut by 0 bases and J by 0 bases, with 11 bases left in between. The CDR3 sequence is 16 residues long. As DNA, the CDR3 is TGTGCCAGCAGCTTGGCAGGGCCGATTAGCACAGATACGCAGTATTTT. Translated: CASSLAGPISTDTQYF. The full variable domain, its missing parts supplied by reference TRBV5-6 and TRBJ2-3, is DAGVTQSPTHLIKTRGQQVTLRCSPKSGHDTVSWYQQALGQGPQFIFQYYEEEERQRGNFPDRFSGHQFPNYSSELNVNALLLGDSALYLCASSLAGPISTDTQYFGPGTRLTVL.

The chain carries TRBV14 and TRBJ2-3; TRBD1 aligns across 8 bases. Germline V gene data show CDR1 as SGHDN and CDR2 as FVKESK. CDR3 length: 14 amino acids. V trimming: 2 bases; J trimming: 6 bases; junction bases outside the gene matches: 4. The CDR3 loop reads CASSQQDRVDTQYF. The CDR3 nucleotides are TGTGCCAGCAGCCAACAGGACAGGGTTGATACGCAGTATTTT.

This chain connects TRBV29-1 to TRBJ2-2, with TRBD2 matching over 7 bases. The V segment lost 6 bases and the J segment 6 bases; nucleotides outside the gene matches: 16. Germline CDR1 is SQVTM and CDR2 is ANQGSEA. CDR3 length equals 16 residues. The CDR3 loop reads CSVESGTAGTAGELFF. DNA of the CDR3: TGCAGCGTAGAGAGCGGGACGGCAGGGACGGCCGGGGAGCTGTTTTTT.

DNA for the CDR3: TGTGCCAGCAGCTCGGGACTTCGGGAGGGAACTAATGAAAAACTGTTTTTT. Translation gives CASSSGLREGTNEKLFF. J is TRBJ1-4 and V is TRBV7-9; perhaps TRBD1 as D (5 bases). Trimming removed 4 bases at V and 1 base at J, with 16 bases between. This CDR3 is 17 amino acids long. Per the germline V gene, CDR1 is SEHNR and CDR2 is FQNEAQ (reference sequence).

The CDR3 here is CASSAGQGALAGVFKAFF. CDR3 DNA sequence: TGCGCCAGCAGCGCCGGACAGGGGGCGCTTGCGGGGGTCTTTAAAGCTTTCTTT. The gene calls are TRBV5-1 and TRBJ1-1; 11 bases map to TRBD1. CDR1 is SGHRS and CDR2 is YFSETQ in the germline V gene. V was pared by 4 bases and J by 9 bases, with 20 bases of the junction left unmatched. This CDR3 has 18 residues.

The chain links TRBV7-9 to TRBJ2-7; 8 bases align to TRBD2. In germline, CDR1 is SEHNR, CDR2 FQNEAQ (reference sequence). V lost 2 bases to trimming and J lost 2 bases; unmatched junction nucleotides: 11. CDR3 size: 17 residues. In DNA form, the CDR3 reads TGTGCCAGCAGCTTAATCCCCCCAGCGGGAGTAACCTACGAGCAGTACTTC. This translates into CASSLIPPAGVTYEQYF.

This clone showed up just once. The chain recombines TRBV7-9 with TRBJ2-3; 9 positions match TRBD1. The J segment lost 4 bases and the V segment lost 4 bases, leaving 6 bases of the junction unmatched. There are 15 residues in the CDR3. From germline, CDR1 is SEHNR and CDR2 FQNEAQ (reference sequence). In DNA, the CDR3 is TGTGCCAGCAGCTCTTCAAACAGGGGGCCAGATACGCAGTATTTT. Residues: CASSSSNRGPDTQYF.